This T cell receptor beta chain was identified in a study of beta chain features in type 1 diabetes. Study-wide context: Cell yields, gender and age were similar in healthy donors and patients. Study results and caveats: The naive, central memory and Treg TCRB repertoires of patients appeared to be more similar to one another than those of healthy donors. Among patients with Type 1 diabetes, TCRB CDR3s were moderately but significantly shorter in every one of the four CD4+ subsets.

Based on CD45RO/CCR7/CD25/CD127/CD95/CD27, CD4+ regulatory, stem cell-like memory, naive and central memory cells were sorted. This clone occurred a few times. Its antigen is not known. Reverse transcribing all isolated RNA meant expressed TCRB transcripts were sequenced. Read counts averaged roughly 3.7 million for samples of naive, central memory and regulatory T cells. Assay used: immunoSEQ multiplex PCR; TCRdb lists only in-frame clones, some missing. The table lists around 260,000 clones, around 20% of them singletons. CDR1 is SGDLS and CDR2 is YYNGEE in the germline V gene. The CDR3 has 15 residues. Trimming cost V 3 bases and J 3 bases; bases outside gene matches: 5.

The chain recombines TRBV9 with TRBJ2-7, with 11 positions matching TRBD1. The sequenced sample was naive CD4+ T cells from blood. The clonotype originates from a woman aged 40 to 49 with type 1 diabetes. DNA of the CDR3: TGTGCCAGCAGCGCGGACAGGGGGCAGGACTACGAGCAGTACTTC. Encoded protein: CASSADRGQDYEQYF. Looking up the rest from reference TRBV9 and TRBJ2-7 gives the full variable domain: DSGVTQTPKHLITATGQRVTLRCSPRSGDLSVYWYQQSLDQGLQFLIQYYNGEERAKGNILERFSAQQFPDLHSELNLSSLELGDSALYFCASSADRGQDYEQYFGPGTRLTVT.